This T cell receptor (beta chain) was documented in a study of OX40 agonist ivuxolimab in advanced cancers. This clone was seen a few times. Its antigen is not identified. General study results and limits: At 0.1 to 3.0 mg/kg, CD4+ and CD8+ blood T cells expanded clonally by week 6. In a subset of nonresponders, normalized T-cell clonal expansion was also low.

Germline assignment: CDR1 GTSNPN and CDR2 SVGIG (reference sequence). With 0 bases removed from V and 3 bases from J, the gap between germline ends came to 8 bases. The CDR3 spans 13 residues. Only in-frame clones appear in the TCRdb table, and some are missing; sequencing was by immunoSEQ multiplex PCR. The data hold 60,000 to 80,000 clones, with more than 65% observed a single time. The receptor was isolated from an adult with an advanced solid tumor such as melanoma, head and neck, liver or kidney cancer. The sequencing used CD4+ or CD8+ T cells sorted from blood, collected in a trial of the OX40 agonist ivuxolimab. The gene calls are TRBV30 and TRBJ1-1; D is unclear. This CDR3 reads CAWSVDWDTEAFF. The CDR3 nucleotides read TGTGCCTGGAGTGTGGATTGGGACACTGAAGCTTTCTTT.